One T cell receptor beta chain is described in this entry. Trimming shortened V by 3 bases and J by 7 bases, and 15 bases separated the two germline ends. The CDR3 sequence is 14 residues long. The V gene's germline CDR1 is LGHDT and CDR2 YNNKEL (reference sequence). The data belong to a study of control samples from healthy donors and cancer patients. Clones were sequenced by immunoSEQ multiplex PCR, and TCRdb holds only the in-frame ones, with some missing. The data contain over 200,000 clones, roughly 82% of them seen just once; the ten biggest clones take up roughly 13%. The J gene is TRBJ1-1, the V gene TRBV3-1 (or the pseudogene TRBV3-2); a possible D gene is TRBD1 (5 bases). This receptor was taken from an older woman with lung cancer. Specimen: PBMCs. The CDR3 region is CASSHLGGDNEAFF. The CDR3, as DNA: TGTGCCAGCAGCCATCTTGGGGGTGATAATGAAGCTTTCTTT.